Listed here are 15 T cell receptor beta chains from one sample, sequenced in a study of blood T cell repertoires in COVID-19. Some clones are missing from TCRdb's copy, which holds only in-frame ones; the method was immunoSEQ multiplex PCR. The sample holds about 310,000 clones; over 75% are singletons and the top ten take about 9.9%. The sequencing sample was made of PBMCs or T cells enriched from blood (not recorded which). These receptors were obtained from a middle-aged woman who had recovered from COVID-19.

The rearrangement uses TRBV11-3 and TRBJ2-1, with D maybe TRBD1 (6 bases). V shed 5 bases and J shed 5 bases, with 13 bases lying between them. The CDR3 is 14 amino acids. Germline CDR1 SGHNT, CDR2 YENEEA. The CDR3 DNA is TGTGCCAGCAGCACCCAGGGGCTACACAATGAGCAGTTCTTC. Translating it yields CASSTQGLHNEQFF.

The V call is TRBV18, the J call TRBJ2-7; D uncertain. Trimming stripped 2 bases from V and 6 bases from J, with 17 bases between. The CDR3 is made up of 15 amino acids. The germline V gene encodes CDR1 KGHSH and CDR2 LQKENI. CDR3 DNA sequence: TGTGCCAGCTCACCAAATACTGCCCCCACTTCCGAGCAGTACTTC. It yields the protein CASSPNTAPTSEQYF. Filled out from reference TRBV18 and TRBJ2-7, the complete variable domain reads NAGVMQNPRHLVRRRGQEARLRCSPMKGHSHVYWYRQLPEEGLKFMVYLQKENIIDESGMPKERFSAEFPKEGPSILRIQQVVRGDSAAYFCASSPNTAPTSEQYFGPGTRLTVT.

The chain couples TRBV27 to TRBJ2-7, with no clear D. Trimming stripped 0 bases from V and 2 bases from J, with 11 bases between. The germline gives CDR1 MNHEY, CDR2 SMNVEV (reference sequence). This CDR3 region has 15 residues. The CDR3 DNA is TGTGCCAGCAGTTTATCGCTAAGCTCCACCTACGAGCAGTACTTC. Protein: CASSLSLSSTYEQYF.

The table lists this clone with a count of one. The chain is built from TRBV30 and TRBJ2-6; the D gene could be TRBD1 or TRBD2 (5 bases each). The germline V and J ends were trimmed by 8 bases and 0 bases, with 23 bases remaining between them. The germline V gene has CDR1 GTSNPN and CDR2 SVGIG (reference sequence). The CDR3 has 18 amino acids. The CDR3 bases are TGTGCCCGGGGAGATGGGGCCTCCCCATACTCTGGGGCCAACGTCCTGACTTTC. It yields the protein CARGDGASPYSGANVLTF.

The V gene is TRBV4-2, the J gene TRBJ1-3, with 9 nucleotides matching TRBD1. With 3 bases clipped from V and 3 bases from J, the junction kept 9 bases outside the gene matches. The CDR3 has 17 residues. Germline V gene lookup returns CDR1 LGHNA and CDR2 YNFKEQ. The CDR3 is CASSQTRGQGFGNTIYF. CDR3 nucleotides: TGTGCCAGCAGCCAGACGAGGGGACAGGGTTTTGGAAACACCATATATTTT.

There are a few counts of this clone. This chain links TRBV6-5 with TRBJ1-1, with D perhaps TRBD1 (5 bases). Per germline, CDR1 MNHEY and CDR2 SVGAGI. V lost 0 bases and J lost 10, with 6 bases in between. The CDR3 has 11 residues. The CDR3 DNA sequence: TGTGCCAGCAGTTACTCACAGGTAGCTTTCTTT. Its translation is CASSYSQVAFF.

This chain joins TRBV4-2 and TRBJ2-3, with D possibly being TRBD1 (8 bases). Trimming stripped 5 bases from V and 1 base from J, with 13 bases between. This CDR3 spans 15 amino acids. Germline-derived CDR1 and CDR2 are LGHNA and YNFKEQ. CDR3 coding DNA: TGTGCCAGCAGCTTCACAGGGGGGGGCACAGATACGCAGTATTTT. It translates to CASSFTGGGTDTQYF.

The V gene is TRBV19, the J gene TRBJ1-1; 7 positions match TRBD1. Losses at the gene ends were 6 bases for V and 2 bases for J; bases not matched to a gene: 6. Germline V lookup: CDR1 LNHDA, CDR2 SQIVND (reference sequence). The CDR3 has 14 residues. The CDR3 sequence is CASRATGDNTEAFF. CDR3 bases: TGTGCCAGTAGGGCCACAGGGGATAACACTGAAGCTTTCTTT.

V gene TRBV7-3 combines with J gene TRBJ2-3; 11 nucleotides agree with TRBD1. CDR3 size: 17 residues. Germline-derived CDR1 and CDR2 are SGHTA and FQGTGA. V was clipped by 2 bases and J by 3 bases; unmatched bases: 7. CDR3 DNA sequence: TGTGCCAGCAGCTTATTTGGGACAGGGGGAGAAACAGATACGCAGTATTTT. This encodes CASSLFGTGGETDTQYF.

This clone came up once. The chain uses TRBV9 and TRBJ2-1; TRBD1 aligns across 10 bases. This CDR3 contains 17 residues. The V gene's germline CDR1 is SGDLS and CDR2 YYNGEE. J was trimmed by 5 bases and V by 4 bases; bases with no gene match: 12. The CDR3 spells CASSPNEGGTGDNEQFF. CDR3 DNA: TGTGCCAGCAGCCCTAATGAAGGTGGGACAGGGGACAATGAGCAGTTCTTC. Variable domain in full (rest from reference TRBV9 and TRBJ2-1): DSGVTQTPKHLITATGQRVTLRCSPRSGDLSVYWYQQSLDQGLQFLIQYYNGEERAKGNILERFSAQQFPDLHSELNLSSLELGDSALYFCASSPNEGGTGDNEQFFGPGTRLTVL.

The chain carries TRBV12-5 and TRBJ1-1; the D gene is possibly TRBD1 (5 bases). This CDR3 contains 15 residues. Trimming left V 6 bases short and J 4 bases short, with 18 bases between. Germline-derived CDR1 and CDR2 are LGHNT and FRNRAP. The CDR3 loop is CASGKGTSAGTEAFF. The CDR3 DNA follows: TGTGCTAGTGGAAAGGGGACCTCAGCGGGCACTGAAGCTTTCTTT. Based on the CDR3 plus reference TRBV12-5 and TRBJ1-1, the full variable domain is DARVTQTPRHKVTEMGQEVTMRCQPILGHNTVFWYRQTMMQGLELLAYFRNRAPLDDSGMPKDRFSAEMPDATLATLKIQPSEPRDSAVYFCASGKGTSAGTEAFFGQGTRLTVV.

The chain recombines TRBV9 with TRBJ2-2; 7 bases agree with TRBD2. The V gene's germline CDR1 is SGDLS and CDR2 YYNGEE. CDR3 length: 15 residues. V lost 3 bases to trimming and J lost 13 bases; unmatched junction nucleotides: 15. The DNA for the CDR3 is TGTGCCAGCAGCGCGCCCGGGACTACGGAGCAGAGGCTGTTTTTT. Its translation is CASSAPGTTEQRLFF.

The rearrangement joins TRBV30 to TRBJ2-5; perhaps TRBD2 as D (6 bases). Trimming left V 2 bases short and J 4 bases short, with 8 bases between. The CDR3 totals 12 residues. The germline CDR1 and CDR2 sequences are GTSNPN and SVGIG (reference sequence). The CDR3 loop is CAWSQGGETQYF. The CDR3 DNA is TGTGCCTGGAGTCAGGGAGGAGAGACCCAGTACTTC. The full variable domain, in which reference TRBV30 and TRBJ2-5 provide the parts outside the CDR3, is SQTIHQWPATLVQPVGSPLSLECTVEGTSNPNLYWYRQAAGRGLQLLFYSVGIGQISSEVPQNLSASRPQDRQFILSSKKLLLSDSGFYLCAWSQGGETQYFGPGTRLLVL.

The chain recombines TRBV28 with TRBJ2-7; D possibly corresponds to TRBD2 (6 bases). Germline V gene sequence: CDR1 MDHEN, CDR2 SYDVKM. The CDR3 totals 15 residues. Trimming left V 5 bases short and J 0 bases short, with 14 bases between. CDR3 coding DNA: TGTGCCAGCAGTAAAATAGCGGAAAGCTCCTACGAGCAGTACTTC. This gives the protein CASSKIAESSYEQYF.

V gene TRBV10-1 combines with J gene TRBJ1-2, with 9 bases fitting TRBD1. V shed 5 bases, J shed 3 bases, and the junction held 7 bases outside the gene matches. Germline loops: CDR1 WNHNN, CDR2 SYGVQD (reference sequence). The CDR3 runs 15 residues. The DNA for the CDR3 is TGCGCCAGCAGTTCCGGGACAGGGCAACACTATGGCTACACCTTC. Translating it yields CASSSGTGQHYGYTF.